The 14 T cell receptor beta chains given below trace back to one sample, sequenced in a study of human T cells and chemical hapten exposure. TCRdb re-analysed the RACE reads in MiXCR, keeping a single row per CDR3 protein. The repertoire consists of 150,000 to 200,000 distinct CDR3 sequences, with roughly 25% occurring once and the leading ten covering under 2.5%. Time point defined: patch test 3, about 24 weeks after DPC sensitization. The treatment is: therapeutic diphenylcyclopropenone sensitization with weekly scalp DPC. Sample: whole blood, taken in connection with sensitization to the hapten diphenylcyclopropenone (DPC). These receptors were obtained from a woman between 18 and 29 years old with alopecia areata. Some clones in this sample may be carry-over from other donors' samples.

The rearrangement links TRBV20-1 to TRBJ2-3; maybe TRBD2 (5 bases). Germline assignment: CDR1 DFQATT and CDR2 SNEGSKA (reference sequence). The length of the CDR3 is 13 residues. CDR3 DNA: TGCAGCAGGACTTCCTCCGGCACAGATACGCAGTATTTT. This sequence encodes CSRTSSGTDTQYF.

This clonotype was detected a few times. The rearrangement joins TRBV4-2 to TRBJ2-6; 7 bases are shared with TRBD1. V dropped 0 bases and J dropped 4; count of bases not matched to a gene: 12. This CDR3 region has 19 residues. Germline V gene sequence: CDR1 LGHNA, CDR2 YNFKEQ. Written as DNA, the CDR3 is TGTGCCAGCAGCCAAGATCCGAGGGGGCAAGGCTCCGGGGCCAACGTCCTGACTTTC. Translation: CASSQDPRGQGSGANVLTF.

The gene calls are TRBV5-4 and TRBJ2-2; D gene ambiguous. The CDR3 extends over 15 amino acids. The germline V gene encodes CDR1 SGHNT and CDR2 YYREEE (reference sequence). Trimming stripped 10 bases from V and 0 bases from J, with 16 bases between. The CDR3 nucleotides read TGTGCCGCAGCCCCCCGACAACCGAACACCGGGGAGCTGTTTTTT. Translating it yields CAAAPRQPNTGELFF.

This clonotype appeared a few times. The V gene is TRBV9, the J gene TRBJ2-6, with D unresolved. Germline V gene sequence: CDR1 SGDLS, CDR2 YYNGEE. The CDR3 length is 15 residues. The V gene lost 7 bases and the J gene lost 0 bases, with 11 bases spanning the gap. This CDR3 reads CASRRAVSGANVLTF. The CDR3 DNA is TGTGCCAGCCGCCGGGCCGTCTCTGGGGCCAACGTCCTGACTTTC.

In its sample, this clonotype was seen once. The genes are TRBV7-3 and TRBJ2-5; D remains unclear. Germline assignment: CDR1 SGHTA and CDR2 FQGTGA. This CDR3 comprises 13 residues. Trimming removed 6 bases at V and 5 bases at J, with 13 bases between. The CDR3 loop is CASSKNSMETQYF. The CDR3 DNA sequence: TGTGCCAGCAGTAAAAACTCGATGGAGACCCAGTACTTC.

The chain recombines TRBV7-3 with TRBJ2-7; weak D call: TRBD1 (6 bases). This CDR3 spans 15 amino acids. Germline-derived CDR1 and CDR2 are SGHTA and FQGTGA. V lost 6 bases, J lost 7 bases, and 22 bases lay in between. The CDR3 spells CASRLLGTPGDEQYF. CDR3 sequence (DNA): TGTGCCAGCAGATTATTAGGTACCCCAGGGGATGAGCAGTACTTC.

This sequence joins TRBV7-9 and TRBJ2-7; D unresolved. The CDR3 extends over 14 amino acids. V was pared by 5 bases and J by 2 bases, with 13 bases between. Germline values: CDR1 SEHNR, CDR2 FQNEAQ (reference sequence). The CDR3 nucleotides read TGTGCCAGCAGCCCCCTAGGCGCACCCTACGAGCAGTACTTC. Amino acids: CASSPLGAPYEQYF.

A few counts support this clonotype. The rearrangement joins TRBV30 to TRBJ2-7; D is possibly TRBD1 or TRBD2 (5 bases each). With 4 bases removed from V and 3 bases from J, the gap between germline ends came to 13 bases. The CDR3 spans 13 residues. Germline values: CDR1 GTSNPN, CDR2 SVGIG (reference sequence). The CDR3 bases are TGTGCCTGGAATCCCGGGGCCGGCTACGAGCAGTACTTC. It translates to CAWNPGAGYEQYF.

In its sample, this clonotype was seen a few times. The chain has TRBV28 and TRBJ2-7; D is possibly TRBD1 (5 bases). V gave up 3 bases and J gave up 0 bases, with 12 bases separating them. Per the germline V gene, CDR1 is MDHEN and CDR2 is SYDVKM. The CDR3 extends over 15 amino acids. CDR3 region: CASSFHRGSSYEQYF. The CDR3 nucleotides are TGTGCCAGCAGTTTTCATAGGGGCAGCTCCTACGAGCAGTACTTC.

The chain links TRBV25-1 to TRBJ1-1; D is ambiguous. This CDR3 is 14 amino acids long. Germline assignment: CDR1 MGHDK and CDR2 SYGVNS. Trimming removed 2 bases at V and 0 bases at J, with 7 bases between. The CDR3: CASSESLLNTEAFF. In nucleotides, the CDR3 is TGTGCCAGCAGTGAAAGTCTACTGAACACTGAAGCTTTCTTT.

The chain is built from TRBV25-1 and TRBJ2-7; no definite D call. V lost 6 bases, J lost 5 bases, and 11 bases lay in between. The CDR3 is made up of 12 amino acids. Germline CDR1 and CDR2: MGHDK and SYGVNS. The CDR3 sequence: CASRLGRNEQYF. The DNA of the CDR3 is TGTGCCAGCAGGTTAGGACGTAACGAGCAGTACTTC.

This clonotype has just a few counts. CDR3 in DNA: TGTGCCAGCAGTAAAGGAAGCTACGAGCAGTACTTC. Amino acid sequence: CASSKGSYEQYF. This rearrangement joins TRBV6-1 to TRBJ2-7; no clear D. There are 12 residues in the CDR3. V was pared by 5 bases and J by 3 bases, with 8 bases between. Germline V gene lookup returns CDR1 MNHNS and CDR2 SASEGT.

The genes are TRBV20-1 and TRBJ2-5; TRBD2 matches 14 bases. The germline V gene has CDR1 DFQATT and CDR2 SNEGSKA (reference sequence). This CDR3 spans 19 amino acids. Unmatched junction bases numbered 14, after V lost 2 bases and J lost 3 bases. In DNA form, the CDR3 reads TGCAGTGCTAGACCATCAAGACTAGCGGGGGGGCAAACAAAAGAGACCCAGTACTTC. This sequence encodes CSARPSRLAGGQTKETQYF.

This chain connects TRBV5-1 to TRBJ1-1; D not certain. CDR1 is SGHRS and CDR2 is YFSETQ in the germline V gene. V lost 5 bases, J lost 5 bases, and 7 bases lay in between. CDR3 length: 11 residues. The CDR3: CASREGTEAFF. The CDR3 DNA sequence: TGCGCCAGCAGGGAAGGGACTGAAGCTTTCTTT.